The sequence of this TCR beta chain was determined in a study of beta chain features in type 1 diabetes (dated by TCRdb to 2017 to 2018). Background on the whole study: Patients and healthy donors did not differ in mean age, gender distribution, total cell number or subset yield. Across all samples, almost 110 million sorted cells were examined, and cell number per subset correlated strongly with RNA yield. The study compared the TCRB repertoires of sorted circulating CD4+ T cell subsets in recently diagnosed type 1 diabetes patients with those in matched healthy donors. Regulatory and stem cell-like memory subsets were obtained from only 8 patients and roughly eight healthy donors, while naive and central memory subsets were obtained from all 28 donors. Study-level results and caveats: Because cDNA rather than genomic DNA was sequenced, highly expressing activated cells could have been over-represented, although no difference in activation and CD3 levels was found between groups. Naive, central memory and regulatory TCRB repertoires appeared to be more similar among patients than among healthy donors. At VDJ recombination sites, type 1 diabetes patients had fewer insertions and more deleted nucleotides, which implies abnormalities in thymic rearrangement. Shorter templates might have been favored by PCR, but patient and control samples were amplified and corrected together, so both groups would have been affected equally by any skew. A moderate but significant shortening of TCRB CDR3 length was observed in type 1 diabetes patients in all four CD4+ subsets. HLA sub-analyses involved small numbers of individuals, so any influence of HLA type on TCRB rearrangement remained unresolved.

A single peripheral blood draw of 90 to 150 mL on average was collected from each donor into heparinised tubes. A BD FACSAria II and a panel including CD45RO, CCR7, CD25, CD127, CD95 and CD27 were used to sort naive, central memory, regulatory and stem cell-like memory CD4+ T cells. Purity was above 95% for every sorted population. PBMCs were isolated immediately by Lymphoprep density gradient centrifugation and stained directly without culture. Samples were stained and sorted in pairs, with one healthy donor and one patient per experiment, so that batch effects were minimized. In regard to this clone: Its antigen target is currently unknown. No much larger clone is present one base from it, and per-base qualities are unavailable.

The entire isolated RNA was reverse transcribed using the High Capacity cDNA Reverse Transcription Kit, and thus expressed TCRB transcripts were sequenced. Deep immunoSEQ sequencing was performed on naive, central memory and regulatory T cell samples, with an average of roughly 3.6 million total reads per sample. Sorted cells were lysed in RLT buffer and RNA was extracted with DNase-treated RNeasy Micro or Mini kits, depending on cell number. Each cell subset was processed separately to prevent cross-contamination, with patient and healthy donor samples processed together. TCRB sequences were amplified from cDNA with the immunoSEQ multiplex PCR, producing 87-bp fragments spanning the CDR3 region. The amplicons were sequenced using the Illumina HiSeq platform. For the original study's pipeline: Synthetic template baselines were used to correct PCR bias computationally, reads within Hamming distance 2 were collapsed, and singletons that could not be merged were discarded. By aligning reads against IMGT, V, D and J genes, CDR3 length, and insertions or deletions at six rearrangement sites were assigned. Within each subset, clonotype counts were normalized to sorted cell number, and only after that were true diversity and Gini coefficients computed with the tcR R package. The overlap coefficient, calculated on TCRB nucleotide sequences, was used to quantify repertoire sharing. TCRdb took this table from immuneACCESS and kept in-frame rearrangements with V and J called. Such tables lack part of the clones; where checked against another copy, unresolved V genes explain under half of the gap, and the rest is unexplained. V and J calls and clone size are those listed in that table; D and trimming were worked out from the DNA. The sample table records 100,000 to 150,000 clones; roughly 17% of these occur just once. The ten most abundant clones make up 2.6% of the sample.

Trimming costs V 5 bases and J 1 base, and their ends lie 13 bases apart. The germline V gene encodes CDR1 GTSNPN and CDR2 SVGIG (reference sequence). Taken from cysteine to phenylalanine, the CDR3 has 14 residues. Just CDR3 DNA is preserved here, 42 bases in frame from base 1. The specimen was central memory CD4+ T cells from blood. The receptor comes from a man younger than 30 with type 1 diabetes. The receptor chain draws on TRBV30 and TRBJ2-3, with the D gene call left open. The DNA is TGTGCCTGGTCACCCCCGGGTCGCACAGATACGCAGTATTTT. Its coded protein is CAWSPPGRTDTQYF.